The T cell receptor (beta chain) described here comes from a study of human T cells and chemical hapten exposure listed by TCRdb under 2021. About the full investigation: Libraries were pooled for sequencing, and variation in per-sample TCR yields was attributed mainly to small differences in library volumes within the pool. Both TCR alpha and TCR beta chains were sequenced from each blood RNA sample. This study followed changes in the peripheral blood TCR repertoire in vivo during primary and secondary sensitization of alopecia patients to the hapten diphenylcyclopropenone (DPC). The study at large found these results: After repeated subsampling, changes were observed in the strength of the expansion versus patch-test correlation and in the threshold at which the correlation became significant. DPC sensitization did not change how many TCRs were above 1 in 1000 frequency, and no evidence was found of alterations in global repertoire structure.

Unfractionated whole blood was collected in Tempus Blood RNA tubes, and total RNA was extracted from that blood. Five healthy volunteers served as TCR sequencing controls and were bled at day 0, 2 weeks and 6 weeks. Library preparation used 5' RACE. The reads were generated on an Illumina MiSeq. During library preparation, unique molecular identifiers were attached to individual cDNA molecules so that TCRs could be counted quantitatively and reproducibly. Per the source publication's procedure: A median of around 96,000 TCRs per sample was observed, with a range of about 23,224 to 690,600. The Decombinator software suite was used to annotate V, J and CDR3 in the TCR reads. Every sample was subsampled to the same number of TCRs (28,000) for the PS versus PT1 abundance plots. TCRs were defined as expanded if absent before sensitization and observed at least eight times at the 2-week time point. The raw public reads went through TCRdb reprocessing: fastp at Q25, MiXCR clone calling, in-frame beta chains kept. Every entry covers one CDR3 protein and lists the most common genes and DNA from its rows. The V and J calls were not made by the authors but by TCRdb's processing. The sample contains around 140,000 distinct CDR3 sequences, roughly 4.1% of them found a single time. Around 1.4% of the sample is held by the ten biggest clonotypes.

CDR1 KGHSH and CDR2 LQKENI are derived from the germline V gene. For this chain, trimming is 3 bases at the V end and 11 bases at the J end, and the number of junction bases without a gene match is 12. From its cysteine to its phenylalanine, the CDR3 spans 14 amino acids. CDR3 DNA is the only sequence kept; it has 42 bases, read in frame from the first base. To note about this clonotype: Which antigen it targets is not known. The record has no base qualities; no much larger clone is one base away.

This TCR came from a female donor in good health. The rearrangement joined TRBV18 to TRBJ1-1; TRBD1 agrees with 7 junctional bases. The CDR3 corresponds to CASSPRDSLLGAFF. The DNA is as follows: TGTGCCAGCTCACCGAGGGACAGCCTGCTTGGGGCTTTCTTT. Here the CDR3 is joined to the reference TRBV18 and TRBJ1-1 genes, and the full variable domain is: NAGVMQNPRHLVRRRGQEARLRCSPMKGHSHVYWYRQLPEEGLKFMVYLQKENIIDESGMPKERFSAEFPKEGPSILRIQQVVRGDSAAYFCASSPRDSLLGAFFGQGTRLTVV.